The 10 T cell receptor beta chains presented below share a single source sample, sequenced in a study of shared clonotypes between healthy human individuals. Sequencing was performed with immunoSEQ multiplex PCR; in TCRdb, only in-frame clones are kept and a portion is missing. This table holds 2 million to 2.5 million clones, approximately 96% found once. The specimen was naive CD4+ T cells sorted from blood. Subset of the sample: CD45RA+ positively selected. The receptors stem from a man aged 18 to 35 in good health.

V and J are TRBV2 and TRBJ2-7; D ambiguous. Per the germline V gene, CDR1 is SNHLY and CDR2 is FYNNEI. CDR3 length equals 12 residues. V lost 5 bases, J lost 3 bases, and 8 bases lay in between. The CDR3: CASSRTVYEQYF. The CDR3 DNA sequence: TGTGCCAGCAGTCGGACGGTCTACGAGCAGTACTTC.

The rearrangement joins TRBV5-6 to TRBJ1-3; 9 bases map to TRBD1. Germline V lookup: CDR1 SGHDT, CDR2 YYEEEE. The CDR3 totals 17 residues. V shed 4 bases and J 1 base; nucleotides not matched to a gene: 9. The CDR3 loop reads CASSDTGQGWSGNTIYF. CDR3 DNA: TGTGCCAGCAGCGATACGGGACAGGGATGGTCTGGAAACACCATATATTTT.

This chain joins TRBV7-9 and TRBJ1-1; possibly TRBD1 for D (5 bases). Per the germline V gene, CDR1 is SEHNR and CDR2 is FQNEAQ (reference sequence). The CDR3 has 12 residues. V gave up 2 bases and J gave up 5 bases, with 6 bases separating them. CDR3 DNA: TGTGCCAGCAGCTTAAGACAGACTGAAGCTTTCTTT. This sequence encodes CASSLRQTEAFF.

This clone has only one observation. This chain uses TRBV27 with TRBJ2-7, with TRBD1 as a possible D gene (6 bases). Germline CDR1 MNHEY, CDR2 SMNVEV (reference sequence). The length of the CDR3 is 13 residues. Trimming cost V 6 bases and J 2 bases, with 11 bases left between them. DNA of the CDR3: TGTGCCAGCAGGAGGACAGCTGCCTACGAGCAGTACTTC. Its protein product is CASRRTAAYEQYF.

V usage is TRBV5-1 and J usage is TRBJ2-3; a possible D gene is TRBD2 (5 bases). Deletions cut 5 bases from V and 3 bases from J, with 13 bases between. The germline CDR1 and CDR2 sequences are SGHRS and YFSETQ. The CDR3 has 14 amino acids. The DNA for the CDR3 is TGCGCCAGCAGAAGCGGCACGCCAACAGATACGCAGTATTTT. Translating it yields CASRSGTPTDTQYF.

This clone was recorded once. The chain has TRBV12-5 and TRBJ2-2; possible D gene TRBD2, 5 bases. The CDR3 extends over 16 amino acids. V lost 0 bases and J lost 0, with 8 bases in between. Germline assignment: CDR1 LGHNT and CDR2 FRNRAP. Here the CDR3 DNA reads TGTGCTAGTGGTTTGGTCCTAGCAGCGAACACCGGGGAGCTGTTTTTT. The encoded protein is CASGLVLAANTGELFF.

The V call is TRBV5-1, the J call TRBJ1-2; no reliable D call. Germline V gene lookup returns CDR1 SGHRS and CDR2 YFSETQ. The length of the CDR3 is 15 residues. With 0 bases removed from V and 4 bases from J, the gap between germline ends came to 13 bases. For the CDR3, the DNA is TGCGCCAGCAGCTTGGAAGGGCCACAAATCTATGGCTACACCTTC. Translated: CASSLEGPQIYGYTF.

This chain uses TRBV7-2 with TRBJ2-7; D might be TRBD2 (6 bases). The germline V and J ends were trimmed by 2 bases and 1 base, with 21 bases remaining between them. Germline CDR1 is SGHTA and CDR2 is FQGNSA. The CDR3 length is 18 residues. CDR3 nucleotides: TGTGCCAGCAGCTTATTGGGAGGTCGTAGGACAAATTCCTACGAGCAGTACTTC. Protein: CASSLLGGRRTNSYEQYF.

The chain combines TRBV6-6 with TRBJ1-1; no definite D call. Between the trimmed V and J ends, which lost 5 bases and 1 base, there was a span of 11 bases. The CDR3 runs 14 residues. The V gene's germline CDR1 is MNHNY and CDR2 SVGAGI (reference sequence). CDR3 bases: TGTGCCAGCAGTAATCGGGCGCCGAACACTGAAGCTTTCTTT. As protein: CASSNRAPNTEAFF.

The chain employs TRBV6-5 and TRBJ1-2; no reliable D call. Germline assignment: CDR1 MNHEY and CDR2 SVGAGI. The CDR3 spans 13 residues. Trimming stripped 6 bases from V and 0 bases from J, with 8 bases between. CDR3: CASRNPSNYGYTF. In nucleotides, the CDR3 is TGTGCCAGCAGAAACCCTTCTAACTATGGCTACACCTTC.